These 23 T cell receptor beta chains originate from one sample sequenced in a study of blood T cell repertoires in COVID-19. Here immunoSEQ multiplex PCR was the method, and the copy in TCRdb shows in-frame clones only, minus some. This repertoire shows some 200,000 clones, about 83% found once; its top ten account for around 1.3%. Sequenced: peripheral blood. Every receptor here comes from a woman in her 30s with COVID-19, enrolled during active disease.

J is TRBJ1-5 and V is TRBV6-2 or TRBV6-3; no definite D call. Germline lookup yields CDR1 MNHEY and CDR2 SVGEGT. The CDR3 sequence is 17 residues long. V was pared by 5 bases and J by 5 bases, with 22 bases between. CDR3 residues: CASSKHSRLAYDQPQHF. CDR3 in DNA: TGTGCCAGCAGTAAGCACTCGAGGTTAGCCTACGATCAGCCCCAGCATTTT.

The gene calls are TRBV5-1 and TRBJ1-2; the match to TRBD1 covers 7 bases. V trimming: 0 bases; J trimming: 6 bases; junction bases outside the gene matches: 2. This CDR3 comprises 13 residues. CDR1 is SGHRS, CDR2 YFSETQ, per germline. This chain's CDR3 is CASSLGDRDGYTF. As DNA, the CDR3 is TGCGCCAGCAGCTTGGGAGACAGGGATGGCTACACCTTC.

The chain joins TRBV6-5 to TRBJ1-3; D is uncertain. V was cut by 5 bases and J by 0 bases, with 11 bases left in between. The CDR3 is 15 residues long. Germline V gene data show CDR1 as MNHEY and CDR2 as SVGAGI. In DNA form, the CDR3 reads TGTGCCAGCAGTATTACTTCCACCTCTGGAAACACCATATATTTT. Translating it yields CASSITSTSGNTIYF.

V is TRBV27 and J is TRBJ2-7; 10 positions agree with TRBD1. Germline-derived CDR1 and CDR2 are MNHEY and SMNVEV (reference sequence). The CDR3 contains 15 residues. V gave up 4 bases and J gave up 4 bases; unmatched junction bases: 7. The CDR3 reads CASSSTGQGLYEQYF. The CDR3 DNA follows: TGTGCCAGCAGTTCCACGGGACAGGGGTTATACGAGCAGTACTTC.

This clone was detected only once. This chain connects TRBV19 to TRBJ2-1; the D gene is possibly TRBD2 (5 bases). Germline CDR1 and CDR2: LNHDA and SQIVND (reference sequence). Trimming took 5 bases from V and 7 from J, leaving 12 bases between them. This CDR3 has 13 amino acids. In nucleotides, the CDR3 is TGTGCCAGTAGTCGGGGTCCGGGTAATGAGCAGTTCTTC. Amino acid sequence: CASSRGPGNEQFF.

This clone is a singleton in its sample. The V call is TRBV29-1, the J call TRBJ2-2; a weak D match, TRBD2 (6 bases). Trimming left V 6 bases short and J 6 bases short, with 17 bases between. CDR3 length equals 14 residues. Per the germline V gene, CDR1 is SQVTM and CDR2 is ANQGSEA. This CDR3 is CSVTPATSPGELFF. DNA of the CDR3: TGCAGCGTGACCCCCGCTACTAGCCCCGGGGAGCTGTTTTTT.

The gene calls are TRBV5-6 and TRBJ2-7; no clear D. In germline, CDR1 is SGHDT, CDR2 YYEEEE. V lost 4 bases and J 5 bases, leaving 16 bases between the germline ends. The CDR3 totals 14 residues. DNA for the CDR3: TGTGCCAGCAGCCCCGTATCAAGAAGCAACGAGCAGTACTTC. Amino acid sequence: CASSPVSRSNEQYF.

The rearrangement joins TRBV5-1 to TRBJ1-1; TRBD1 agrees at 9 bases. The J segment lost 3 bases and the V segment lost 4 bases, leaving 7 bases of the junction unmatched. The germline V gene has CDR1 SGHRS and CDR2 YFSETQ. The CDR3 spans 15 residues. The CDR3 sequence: CASSPGQGQYTEAFF. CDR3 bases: TGCGCCAGCAGCCCGGGACAGGGACAGTACACTGAAGCTTTCTTT.

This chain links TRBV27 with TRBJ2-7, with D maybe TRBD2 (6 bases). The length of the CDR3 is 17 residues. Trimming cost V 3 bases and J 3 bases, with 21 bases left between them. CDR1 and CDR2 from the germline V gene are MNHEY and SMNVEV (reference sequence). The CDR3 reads CASSFLAGPGEYYEQYF. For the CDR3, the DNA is TGTGCCAGCAGTTTTTTGGCGGGACCCGGGGAGTACTACGAGCAGTACTTC.

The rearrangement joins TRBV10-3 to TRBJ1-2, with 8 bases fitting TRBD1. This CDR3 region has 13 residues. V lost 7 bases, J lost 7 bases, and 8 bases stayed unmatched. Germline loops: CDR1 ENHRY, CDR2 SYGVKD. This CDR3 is CAITVDREAGYTF. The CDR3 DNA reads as TGTGCCATCACCGTGGACAGGGAGGCTGGCTACACCTTC.

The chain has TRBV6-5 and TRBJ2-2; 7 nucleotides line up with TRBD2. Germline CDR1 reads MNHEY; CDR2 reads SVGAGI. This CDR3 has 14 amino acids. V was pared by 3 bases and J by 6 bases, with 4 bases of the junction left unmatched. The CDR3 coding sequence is TGTGCCAGCAGTTATGCGGGAGAAGCCGGGGAGCTGTTTTTT. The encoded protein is CASSYAGEAGELFF.

The DNA of the CDR3 is TGTGCCAGCAGCACGCGGGAAAGGGGAGGGGAGACCCAGTACTTC. Encoded protein: CASSTRERGGETQYF. The rearrangement links TRBV11-2 to TRBJ2-5; TRBD2 matches at 7 bases. Germline CDR1 and CDR2: SGHAT and FQNNGV. With V trimmed by 5 bases and J by 5 bases, 11 bases remained unmatched. The CDR3 is made up of 15 amino acids.

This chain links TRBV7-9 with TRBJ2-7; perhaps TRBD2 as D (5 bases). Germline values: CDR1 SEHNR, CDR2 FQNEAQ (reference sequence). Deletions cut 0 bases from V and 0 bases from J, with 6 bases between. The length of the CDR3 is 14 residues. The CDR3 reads CASSLAGDSYEQYF. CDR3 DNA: TGTGCCAGCAGCTTAGCGGGAGACTCCTACGAGCAGTACTTC.

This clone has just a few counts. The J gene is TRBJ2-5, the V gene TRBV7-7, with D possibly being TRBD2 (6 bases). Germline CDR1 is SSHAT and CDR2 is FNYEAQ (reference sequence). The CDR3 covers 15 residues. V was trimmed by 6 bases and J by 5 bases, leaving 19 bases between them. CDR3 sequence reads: CASSYSGPQGETQYF. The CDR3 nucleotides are TGTGCCAGCAGTTACAGCGGGCCCCAAGGGGAGACCCAGTACTTC.

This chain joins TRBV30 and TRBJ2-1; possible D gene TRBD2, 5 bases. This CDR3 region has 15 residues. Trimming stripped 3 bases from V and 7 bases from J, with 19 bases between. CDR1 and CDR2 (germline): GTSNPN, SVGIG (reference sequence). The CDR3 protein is CAWRHDYLGGNEQFF. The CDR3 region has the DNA TGTGCCTGGAGACATGACTATCTCGGTGGTAATGAGCAGTTCTTC.

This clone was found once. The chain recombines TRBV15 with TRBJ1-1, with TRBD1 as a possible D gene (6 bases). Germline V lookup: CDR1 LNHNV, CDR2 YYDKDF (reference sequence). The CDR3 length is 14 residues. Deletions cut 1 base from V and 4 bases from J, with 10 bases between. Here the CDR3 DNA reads TGTGCCACCAGCAGAGGGGGGCCGGGCACTGAAGCTTTCTTT. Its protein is CATSRGGPGTEAFF.

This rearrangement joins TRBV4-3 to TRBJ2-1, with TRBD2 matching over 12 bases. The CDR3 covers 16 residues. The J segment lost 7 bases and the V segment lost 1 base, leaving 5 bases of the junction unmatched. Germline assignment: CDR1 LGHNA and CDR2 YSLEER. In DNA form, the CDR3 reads TGCGCCAGCAGCCAAGGCATACTAGCGGGGGGTAATGAGCAGTTCTTC. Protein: CASSQGILAGGNEQFF.

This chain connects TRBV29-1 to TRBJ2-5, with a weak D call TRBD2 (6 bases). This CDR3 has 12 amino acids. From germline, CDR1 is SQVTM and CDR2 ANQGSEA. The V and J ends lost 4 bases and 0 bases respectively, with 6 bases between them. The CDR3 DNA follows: TGCAGCGTTGCGGGGGACCAAGAGACCCAGTACTTC. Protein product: CSVAGDQETQYF. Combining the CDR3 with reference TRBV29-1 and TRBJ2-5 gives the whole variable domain SAVISQKPSRDICQRGTSLTIQCQVDSQVTMMFWYRQQPGQSLTLIATANQGSEATYESGFVIDKFPISRPNLTFSTLTVSNMSPEDSSIYLCSVAGDQETQYFGPGTRLLVL.

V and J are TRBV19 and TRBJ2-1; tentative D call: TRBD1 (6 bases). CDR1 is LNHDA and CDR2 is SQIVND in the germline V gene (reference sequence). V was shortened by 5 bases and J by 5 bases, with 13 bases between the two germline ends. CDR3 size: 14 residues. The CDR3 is CASSATGWDNEQFF. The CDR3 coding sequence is TGTGCCAGTAGTGCGACAGGCTGGGACAATGAGCAGTTCTTC.

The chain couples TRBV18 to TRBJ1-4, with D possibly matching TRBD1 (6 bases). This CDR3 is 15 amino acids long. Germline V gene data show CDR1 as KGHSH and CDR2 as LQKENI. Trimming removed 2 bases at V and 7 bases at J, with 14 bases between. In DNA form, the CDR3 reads TGTGCCAGCTCACCAATGCAGGGGTTCGGTGAAAAACTGTTTTTT. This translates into CASSPMQGFGEKLFF.

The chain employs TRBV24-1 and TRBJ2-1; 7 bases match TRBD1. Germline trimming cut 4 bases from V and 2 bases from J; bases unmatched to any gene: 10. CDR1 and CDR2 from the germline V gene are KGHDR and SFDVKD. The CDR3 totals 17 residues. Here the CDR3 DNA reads TGTGCCACCAGTGACCTCGGGGCGCAGGGGGCCTACAATGAGCAGTTCTTC. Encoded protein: CATSDLGAQGAYNEQFF.

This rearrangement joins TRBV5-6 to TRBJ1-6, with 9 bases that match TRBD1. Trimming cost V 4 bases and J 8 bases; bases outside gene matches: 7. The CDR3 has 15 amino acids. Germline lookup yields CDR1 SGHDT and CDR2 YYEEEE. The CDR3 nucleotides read TGTGCCAGCAGCATCCGCCGGACAGGGGATTCACCCCTCCACTTT. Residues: CASSIRRTGDSPLHF.

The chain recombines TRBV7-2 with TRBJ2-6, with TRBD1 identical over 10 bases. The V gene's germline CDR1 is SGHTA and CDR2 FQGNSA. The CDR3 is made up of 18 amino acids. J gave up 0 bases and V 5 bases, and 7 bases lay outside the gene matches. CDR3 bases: TGTGCCAGCAGCGAACCCGGGACAGGGGTCTCTGGGGCCAACGTCCTGACTTTC. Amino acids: CASSEPGTGVSGANVLTF.